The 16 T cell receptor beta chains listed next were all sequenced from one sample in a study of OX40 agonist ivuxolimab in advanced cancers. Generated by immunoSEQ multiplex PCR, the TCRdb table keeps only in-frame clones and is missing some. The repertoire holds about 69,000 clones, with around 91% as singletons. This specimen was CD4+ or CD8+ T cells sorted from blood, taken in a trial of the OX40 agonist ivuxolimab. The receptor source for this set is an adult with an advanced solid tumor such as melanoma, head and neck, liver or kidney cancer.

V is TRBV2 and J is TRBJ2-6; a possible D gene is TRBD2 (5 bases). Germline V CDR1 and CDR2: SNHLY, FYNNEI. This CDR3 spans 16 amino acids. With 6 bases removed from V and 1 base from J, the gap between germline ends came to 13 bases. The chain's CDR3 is CASSYNRESGANVLTF. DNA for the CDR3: TGTGCCAGCAGCTACAATAGGGAGTCTGGGGCCAACGTCCTGACTTTC.

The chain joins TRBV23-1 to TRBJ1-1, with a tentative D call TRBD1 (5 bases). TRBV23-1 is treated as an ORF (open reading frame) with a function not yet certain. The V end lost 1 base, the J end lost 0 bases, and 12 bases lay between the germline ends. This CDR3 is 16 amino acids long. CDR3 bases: TGCGCCAGCAGTCAATTCCGGCGGGGGATGAACACTGAAGCTTTCTTT. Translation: CASSQFRRGMNTEAFF.

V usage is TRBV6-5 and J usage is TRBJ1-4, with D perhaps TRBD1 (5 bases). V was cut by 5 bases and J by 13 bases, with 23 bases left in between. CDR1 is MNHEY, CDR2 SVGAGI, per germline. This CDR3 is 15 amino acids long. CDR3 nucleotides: TGTGCCAGCAGTCCCCTCCCGGGACTGGAGGAGGGACTGTTTTTT. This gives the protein CASSPLPGLEEGLFF.

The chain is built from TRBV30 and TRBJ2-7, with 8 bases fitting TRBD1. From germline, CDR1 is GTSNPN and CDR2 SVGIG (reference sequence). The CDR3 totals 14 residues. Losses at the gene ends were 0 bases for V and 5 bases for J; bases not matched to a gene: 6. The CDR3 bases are TGTGCCTGGAGTGTAGGGGACAGGATTGACGAGCAGTACTTC. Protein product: CAWSVGDRIDEQYF.

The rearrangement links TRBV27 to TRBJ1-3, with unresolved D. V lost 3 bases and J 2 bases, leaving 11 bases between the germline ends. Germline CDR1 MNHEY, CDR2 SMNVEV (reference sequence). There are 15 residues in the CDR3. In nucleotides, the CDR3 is TGTGCCAGCAGTTTGCGGGGATTTGCTGGAAACACCATATATTTT. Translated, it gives CASSLRGFAGNTIYF.

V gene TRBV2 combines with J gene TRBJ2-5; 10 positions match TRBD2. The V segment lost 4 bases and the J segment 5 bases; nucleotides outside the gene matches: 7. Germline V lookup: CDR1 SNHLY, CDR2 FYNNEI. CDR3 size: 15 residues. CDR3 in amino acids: CASSAGTSEMETQYF. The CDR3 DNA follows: TGTGCCAGCAGTGCCGGGACTAGCGAGATGGAGACCCAGTACTTC.

This CDR3 reads CASRRSVFSGANVLTF. Written as DNA, the CDR3 is TGTGCCAGTAGGAGATCCGTCTTCTCAGGGGCCAACGTCCTGACTTTC. This chain links TRBV19 with TRBJ2-6, with D unresolved. The CDR3 totals 16 residues. CDR1 LNHDA and CDR2 SQIVND come from the germline V gene (reference sequence). V lost 6 bases and J lost 4, with 16 bases in between.

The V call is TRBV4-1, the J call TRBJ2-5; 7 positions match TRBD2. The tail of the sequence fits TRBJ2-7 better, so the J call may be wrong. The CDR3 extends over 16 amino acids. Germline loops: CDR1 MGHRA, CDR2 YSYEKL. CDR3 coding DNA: TGCGCCAGCAGCCAAGACGAACGAGGGAGGGCCTACGAGCAGTACTTC. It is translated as CASSQDERGRAYEQYF.

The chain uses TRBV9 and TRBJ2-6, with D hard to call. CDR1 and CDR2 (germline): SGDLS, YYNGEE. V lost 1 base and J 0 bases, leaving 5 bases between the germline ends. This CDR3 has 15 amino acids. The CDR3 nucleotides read TGTGCCAGCAGCGTACTGTACTCTGGGGCCAACGTCCTGACTTTC. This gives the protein CASSVLYSGANVLTF. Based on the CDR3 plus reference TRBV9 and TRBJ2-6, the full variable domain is DSGVTQTPKHLITATGQRVTLRCSPRSGDLSVYWYQQSLDQGLQFLIQYYNGEERAKGNILERFSAQQFPDLHSELNLSSLELGDSALYFCASSVLYSGANVLTFGAGSRLTVL.

This chain's CDR3 is CASSLGFGNTEAFF. CDR3 coding DNA: TGTGCCAGCAGCTTGGGATTTGGGAACACTGAAGCTTTCTTT. The V call is TRBV7-9, the J call TRBJ1-1, with D unresolved. CDR3 length: 14 residues. Germline CDR1 SEHNR, CDR2 FQNEAQ (reference sequence). The germline V and J ends were trimmed by 3 bases and 1 base, with 9 bases remaining between them.

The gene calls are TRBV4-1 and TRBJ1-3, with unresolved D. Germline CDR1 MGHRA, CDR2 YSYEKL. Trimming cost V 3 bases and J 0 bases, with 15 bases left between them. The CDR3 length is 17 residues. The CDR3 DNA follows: TGCGCCAGCAGCCACCTCGACGGAACCCCCTCTGGAAACACCATATATTTT. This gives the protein CASSHLDGTPSGNTIYF.

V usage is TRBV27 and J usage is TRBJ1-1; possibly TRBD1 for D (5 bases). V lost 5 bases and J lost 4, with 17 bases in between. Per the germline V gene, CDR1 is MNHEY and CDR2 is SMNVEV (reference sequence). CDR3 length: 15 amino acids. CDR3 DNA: TGTGCCAGCAGTCCCCTCCCCCCCGGGGCCACTGAAGCTTTCTTT. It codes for CASSPLPPGATEAFF.

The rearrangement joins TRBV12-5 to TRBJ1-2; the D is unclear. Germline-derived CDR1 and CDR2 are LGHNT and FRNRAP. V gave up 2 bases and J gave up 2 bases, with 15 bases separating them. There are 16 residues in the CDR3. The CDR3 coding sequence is TGTGCTAGTGGTTTGCACCTCTTAGGCGGAAACTATGGCTACACCTTC. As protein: CASGLHLLGGNYGYTF.

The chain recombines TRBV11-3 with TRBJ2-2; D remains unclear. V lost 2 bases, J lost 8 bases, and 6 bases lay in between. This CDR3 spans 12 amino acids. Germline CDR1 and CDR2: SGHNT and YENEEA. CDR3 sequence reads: CASSLQRGELFF. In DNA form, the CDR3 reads TGTGCCAGCAGCTTACAAAGGGGGGAGCTGTTTTTT.

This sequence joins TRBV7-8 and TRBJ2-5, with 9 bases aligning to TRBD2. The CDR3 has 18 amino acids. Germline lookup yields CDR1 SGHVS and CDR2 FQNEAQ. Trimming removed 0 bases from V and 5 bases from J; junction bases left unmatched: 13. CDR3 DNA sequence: TGTGCCAGCAGCTTAGCGCAAGCGGGAGGCGGGATTGACGAGACCCAGTACTTC. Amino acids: CASSLAQAGGGIDETQYF.

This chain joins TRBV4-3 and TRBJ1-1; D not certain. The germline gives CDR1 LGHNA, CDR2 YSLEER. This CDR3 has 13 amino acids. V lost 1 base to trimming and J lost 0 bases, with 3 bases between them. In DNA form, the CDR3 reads TGCGCCAGCAGCCAAGGAGTGAACACTGAAGCTTTCTTT. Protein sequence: CASSQGVNTEAFF.